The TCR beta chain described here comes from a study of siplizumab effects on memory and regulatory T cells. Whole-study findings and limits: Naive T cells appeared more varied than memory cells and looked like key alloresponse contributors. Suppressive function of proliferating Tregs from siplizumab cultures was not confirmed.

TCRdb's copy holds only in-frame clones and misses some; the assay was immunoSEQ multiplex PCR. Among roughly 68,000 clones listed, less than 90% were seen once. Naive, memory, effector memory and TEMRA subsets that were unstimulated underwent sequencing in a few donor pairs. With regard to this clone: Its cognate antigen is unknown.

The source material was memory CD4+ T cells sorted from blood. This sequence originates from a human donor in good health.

The CDR3 region is CATTSGGRQETQYF. The CDR3 DNA sequence: TGTGCCACGACTAGCGGGGGGCGGCAGGAGACCCAGTACTTC. The chain recombines TRBV6-1 with TRBJ2-5; the match to TRBD2 covers 13 bases. The CDR3 has 14 residues. J lost 5 bases, V lost 10 bases, and 7 bases had no gene match. Germline V gene sequence: CDR1 MNHNS, CDR2 SASEGT.